The rows below give T cell receptor beta chains drawn from one sample of a study of cytomegalovirus exposure and HLA in healthy donors. Measured with immunoSEQ multiplex PCR; TCRdb has only the in-frame clones, and not every one. The sample has 150,000 to 200,000 clones, roughly 77% seen once; the top ten hold roughly 1.5%. Sequences were obtained from PBMCs. The receptors come from a woman between 45 and 60 years old in good health and CMV-seronegative. Both conserved end residues are part of each CDR3. A D gene is named only where the DNA matches it firmly. Where a row states a size, it is once, few, many or the class of an expanded clone; other rows omit it.

v_call	clone_size	d_call	j_call	cdr3_nt	cdr3_aa
TRBV28	.	.	TRBJ1-5	TGTGCCAGCAGTATCAGGGTTCATAATCAGCCCCAGCATTTT	CASSIRVHNQPQHF
TRBV7-2	.	TRBD2	TRBJ2-3	TGTGCCAGCAGCTTGGGACTAGCGGGGGCTACAGATACGCAGTATTTT	CASSLGLAGATDTQYF
TRBV7-9	.	TRBD1	TRBJ1-2	TGTGCCAGCAGCCGGGACAGGGGAGTGGGTGGCTACACCTTC	CASSRDRGVGGYTF
TRBV19	.	.	TRBJ1-2	TGTGCCACCAACAGGGCCCCTGCAGACTATGGCTACACCTTC	CATNRAPADYGYTF
TRBV29-1	.	TRBD1	TRBJ1-1	TGCAGCGTTAACAGGGGAAGCACTGAAGCTTTCTTT	CSVNRGSTEAFF
TRBV28	.	.	TRBJ1-5	TGTGCCAGCAGTTTAATTTCTCGGGGTCAGCCCCAGCATTTT	CASSLISRGQPQHF
TRBV6-1	once	TRBD1	TRBJ1-2	TGTGCCAGCAGGAGGACAGGGGGTCATGGCTACACCTTC	CASRRTGGHGYTF
TRBV6-1	few	.	TRBJ1-4	TGTGCCAGTCAACTTTTTACAGGGAAAGATGAAAAACTGTTTTTT	CASQLFTGKDEKLFF
TRBV2	.	TRBD2	TRBJ2-1	TGTGCCAGCAGGGAACTAGCGGGAGGAGGTAATGAGCAGTTCTTC	CASRELAGGGNEQFF
TRBV11-1	.	TRBD1	TRBJ2-7	TGTGCCAGCAGCTTCTCCGGGACAGGGGGCAGGGAGCAGTACTTC	CASSFSGTGGREQYF
TRBV9	few	.	TRBJ2-1	TGTGCCAGCAGCGTGCGGCCCGGTGTGGATGAGCAGTTCTTC	CASSVRPGVDEQFF
TRBV4-3	.	TRBD1	TRBJ2-3	TGCGCCAGCAGCCAAGATATCGTAGGACAGGGAGTAGCAGATACGCAGTATTTT	CASSQDIVGQGVADTQYF
TRBV28	.	TRBD2	TRBJ2-7	TGTGCCAGCAGTTTATTTGTTTTTATTGTGAGCGGGATTGGATTCTACGAGCAGTACTTC	CASSLFVFIVSGIGFYEQYF
TRBV28	.	.	TRBJ2-5	TGTGCCAGCAGTTCCGGTGGGCAGACCCAGTACTTC	CASSSGGQTQYF
TRBV27	.	TRBD2	TRBJ2-7	TGTGCCATCACTCACCCCTCCGGGACTAGCGGGAAATACGCCTACGAGCAGTACTTC	CAITHPSGTSGKYAYEQYF
TRBV7-2	once	.	TRBJ2-5	TGTGCCAGCAGCTCGCGGACAAACGGGGAGACCCAGTACTTC	CASSSRTNGETQYF
TRBV7-8	.	TRBD2	TRBJ2-7	TGTGCCAGCAGCCCAAACCGGGGACTAGCGGGAGGGGGCGAGCAGTACTTC	CASSPNRGLAGGGEQYF
TRBV7-2	.	TRBD2	TRBJ2-2	TGTGCCAGCAGCTTAACCCGCGGGGGGGGAGCCGGGGAGCTGTTTTTT	CASSLTRGGGAGELFF
TRBV5-6	.	TRBD1	TRBJ2-1	TGTGCCAGCAGCTTACCGACAGGGAACAATGAGCAGTTCTTC	CASSLPTGNNEQFF
TRBV7-9	.	TRBD2	TRBJ2-1	TGTGCCAGCGGGGGGGGGACCACCTACAATGAGCAGTTCTTC	CASGGGTTYNEQFF
TRBV1	.	.	TRBJ2-7	TGCACCAGCAGCCCATCATGTAAGACCCCGGGGGGATGGGAGCAGTACTTC	CTSSPSCKTPGGWEQYF
TRBV19	.	.	TRBJ1-1	TGTGCCAGTAGTATGGAGAGGACCTCGAGGGACACTGAAGCTTTCTTT	CASSMERTSRDTEAFF
TRBV4-1	.	TRBD2	TRBJ2-1	TGCGCCAGCAGCCATCCAACCCTGACTAGCGGGAGGGCCGCTGAGCAGTTCTTC	CASSHPTLTSGRAAEQFF
TRBV7-3	.	.	TRBJ2-2	TGTGCCAGCAGCTTAATAGCGACAGGGAACACCGGGGAGCTGTTTTTT	CASSLIATGNTGELFF
TRBV7-2	.	.	TRBJ2-7	TGTGCCAGCAGCTTAGTGGGAGGAGCCCTCCACGAGCAGTACTTC	CASSLVGGALHEQYF
TRBV30	few	.	TRBJ2-2	TGTGCCTTCAGGAGGGACAGCGGGACCGGGGAGCTGTTTTTT	CAFRRDSGTGELFF
TRBV7-3	.	TRBD1	TRBJ1-1	TGTGCCAGCAGCCCACAGGGGCACCTTAACACTGAAGCTTTCTTT	CASSPQGHLNTEAFF
TRBV7-9	.	TRBD1	TRBJ1-1	TGTGCCAGCAGTCCACAGGGGTTGGACACTGAAGCTTTCTTT	CASSPQGLDTEAFF
TRBV27	once	TRBD1	TRBJ1-2	TGTGCCAGCAGTTTATTTGGGACAGGGAGAGGCTACACCTTC	CASSLFGTGRGYTF
TRBV18	.	.	TRBJ1-2	TGTGCCAGCTCCCCAGGACAGACCAACTATGGCTACACCTTC	CASSPGQTNYGYTF
TRBV19	.	.	TRBJ1-5	TGTGCCACTAGACAGTACTTGGATCAGCCCCAGCATTTT	CATRQYLDQPQHF
TRBV6-5	.	.	TRBJ2-7	TGTGCCAGCAGTTCCCGGCGGAGGCGATCCTCCTACGAGCAGTACTTC	CASSSRRRRSSYEQYF
TRBV21-1	.	.	TRBJ1-2	TGTGCCAGCAGCAAATTGTATGTAGGGACAAATGGCTACACCTTC	CASSKLYVGTNGYTF
TRBV18	.	.	TRBJ2-3	TGTGCCAGCTCACCATCGGACAGTGCCACAGATACGCAGTATTTT	CASSPSDSATDTQYF
TRBV7-3	.	.	TRBJ1-1	TGTGCCAGCAGCCCCAATCCGGACTTCAACACTGAAGCTTTCTTT	CASSPNPDFNTEAFF
TRBV5-1	.	TRBD2	TRBJ2-7	TGCGCCAGCAGCTCTCGGACGGGGGGTTCCTATGAGCAGTACTTC	CASSSRTGGSYEQYF
TRBV6-5	.	TRBD1	TRBJ1-5	TGTGCCAGCAGTCGGACAGGGGACAATCAGCCCCAGCATTTT	CASSRTGDNQPQHF
TRBV5-8	.	.	TRBJ2-7	TGTGCCAGCAGCGCGAGATTCTACGAGCAGTACTTC	CASSARFYEQYF
TRBV6-5	.	.	TRBJ2-3	TGTGCCAGCAGTCAGGGACTCCGAACAAATACGCAGTATTTT	CASSQGLRTNTQYF
TRBV5-1	.	.	TRBJ2-5	TGCGCCAGCAGCGTTGGGGACTCGCTGGGGCGGGAGACCCAGTACTTC	CASSVGDSLGRETQYF
TRBV27	.	TRBD2	TRBJ2-1	TGTGCCAGCAGTGCCGTAGCGGGAGGTTACAATGAGCAGTTCTTC	CASSAVAGGYNEQFF
TRBV11-1	few	.	TRBJ2-5	TGTGCCAGCAGCGAGCCCGCCCGGACCCAGTACTTC	CASSEPARTQYF
TRBV6-6	.	.	TRBJ1-2	TGTGCCAGCAGTCCTGACAGGCCCACCGGGCATGGCTACACCTTC	CASSPDRPTGHGYTF
TRBV27	.	TRBD2	TRBJ2-5	TGTGCCAGCAGAGGATTGTTGGCTAGCGGGTCCCAAGAGACCCAGTACTTC	CASRGLLASGSQETQYF